The sequence of this TCR beta chain was determined in a study of spatial heterogeneity in lung cancer. V lost 0 bases, J lost 8 bases, and 22 bases lay in between. This CDR3 is built from 16 residues. Germline CDR1 DFQATT, CDR2 SNEGSKA (reference sequence). Time point defined: blood at routine non-recurrence follow-up after resection. MiXCR, run by TCRdb on the 5' RACE reads, gives a single entry per CDR3 protein. The sample records 40,000 to 50,000 distinct CDR3 sequences, roughly 10% being singletons. Material: PBMCs, obtained at follow-up. The sequence came from a female donor with early-stage non-small cell lung cancer. The chain is built from TRBV20-1 and TRBJ1-2; D is uncertain. The DNA of the CDR3 is TGCAGTGCTAGAGATTTGCCCGATGGTCGGGCCGAAGGCTACACCTTC. It translates to CSARDLPDGRAEGYTF.